This T cell receptor beta chain is drawn from a study of blood T cell repertoires in COVID-19. The overall study: Sources were T cells, B-cell-depleted T cells, or PBMCs; the material itself was cDNA or gDNA.

Enrollment of patients from Seattle took place during active infection, with longitudinal follow-up. Original analysis: Cell counts per sample came from amplifying reference gene primers. Clones were sequenced by immunoSEQ multiplex PCR, and TCRdb holds only the in-frame ones, with some missing. The V and J calls and clone size are taken from that table; D and trimming were inferred from the DNA. The sample yields 85,000 to 100,000 clones, around 90% seen once. The V gene's germline CDR1 is MNHEY and CDR2 SVGEGT. The CDR3 consists of 15 residues. The J segment lost 0 bases and the V segment lost 5 bases, leaving 3 bases of the junction unmatched.

Sample: peripheral blood. The V and J genes are TRBV6-2 or TRBV6-3 and TRBJ2-7; 11 bases fit TRBD2. This clonotype was sampled from a man aged 45-65 years with COVID-19, enrolled during active disease. CDR3 in amino acids: CASSTTSGGSYEQYF. CDR3 sequence (DNA): TGTGCCAGCAGTACCACTAGCGGGGGCTCCTACGAGCAGTACTTC.